Sequencing of this T cell receptor (beta chain) was carried out in a study of cytomegalovirus exposure and HLA in healthy donors. PCR used 60 Vbeta primers and 13 Jbeta primers. Sequenced by immunoSEQ multiplex PCR; TCRdb stores in-frame clones only, minus some. The sample contains about 100,000 clones, approximately 80% of which appear only once. V lost 7 bases to trimming and J lost 0 bases, with 12 bases between them. Germline values: CDR1 MNHNY, CDR2 SVGAGI (reference sequence). The CDR3 contains 14 residues. The sequence was obtained from a male donor in good health and CMV-seronegative. Sequenced material: PBMCs. The chain is built from TRBV6-6 and TRBJ2-5, with D maybe TRBD2 (5 bases). CDR3 sequence (DNA): TGTGCCAGCAAAGTGGGAGCTTACCAAGAGACCCAGTACTTC. This gives the protein CASKVGAYQETQYF.